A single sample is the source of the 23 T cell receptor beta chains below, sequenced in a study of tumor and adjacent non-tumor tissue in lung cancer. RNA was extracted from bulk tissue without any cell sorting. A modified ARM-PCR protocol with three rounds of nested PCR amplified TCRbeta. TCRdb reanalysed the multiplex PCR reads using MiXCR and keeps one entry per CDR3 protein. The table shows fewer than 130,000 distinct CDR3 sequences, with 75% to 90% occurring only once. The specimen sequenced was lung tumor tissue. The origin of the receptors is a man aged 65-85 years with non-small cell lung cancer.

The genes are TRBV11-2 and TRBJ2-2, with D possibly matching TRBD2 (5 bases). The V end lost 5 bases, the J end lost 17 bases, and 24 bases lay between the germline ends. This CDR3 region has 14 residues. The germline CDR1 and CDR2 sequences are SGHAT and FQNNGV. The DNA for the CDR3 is TGTGCCAGCAGCCTGGCCAGTCAGTCCGGGGAGATATTTTTT. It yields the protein CASSLASQSGEIFF. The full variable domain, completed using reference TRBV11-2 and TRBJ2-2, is EAGVAQSPRYKIIEKRQSVAFWCNPISGHATLYWYQQILGQGPKLLIQFQNNGVVDDSQLPKDRFSAERLKGVDSTLKIQPAKLEDSAVYLCASSLASQSGEIFFGEGSRLTVL.

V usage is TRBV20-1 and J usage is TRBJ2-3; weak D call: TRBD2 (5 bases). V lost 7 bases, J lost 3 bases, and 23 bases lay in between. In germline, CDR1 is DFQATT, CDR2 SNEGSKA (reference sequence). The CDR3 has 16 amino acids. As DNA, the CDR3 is TGCAGTGATAGGAGTCTTCCCCGGGATGGGACAGATACGCAGTATTTT. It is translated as CSDRSLPRDGTDTQYF.

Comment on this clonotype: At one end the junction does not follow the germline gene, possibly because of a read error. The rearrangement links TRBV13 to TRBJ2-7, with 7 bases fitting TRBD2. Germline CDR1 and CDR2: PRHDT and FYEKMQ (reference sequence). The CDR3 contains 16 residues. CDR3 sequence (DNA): TGTGTCAGCGGCTTAGGTGCGGGAGTTCTGTCCTACGAGCAGTACTTC. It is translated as CVSGLGAGVLSYEQYF.

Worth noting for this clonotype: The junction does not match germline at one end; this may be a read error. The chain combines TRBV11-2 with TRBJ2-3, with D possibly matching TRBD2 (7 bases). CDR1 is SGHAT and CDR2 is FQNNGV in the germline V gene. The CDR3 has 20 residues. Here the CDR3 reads CANSLISRLGGGASTDTKYF. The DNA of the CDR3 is TGTGCCAACAGCTTAATATCGCGCCTAGGGGGGGGAGCTAGCACAGATACGAAGTATTTT.

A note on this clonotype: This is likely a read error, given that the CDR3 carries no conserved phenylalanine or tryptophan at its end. CDR3 nucleotides: TGTGCCTGCAGTTTAAAGACAGGGTGGATGAACACTGAAGCTTTCTTG. Its translation: CACSLKTGWMNTEAFL. This chain joins TRBV11-3 and TRBJ1-1; TRBD1 matches 7 bases. This CDR3 is built from 16 residues. Germline values: CDR1 SGHNT, CDR2 YENEEA.

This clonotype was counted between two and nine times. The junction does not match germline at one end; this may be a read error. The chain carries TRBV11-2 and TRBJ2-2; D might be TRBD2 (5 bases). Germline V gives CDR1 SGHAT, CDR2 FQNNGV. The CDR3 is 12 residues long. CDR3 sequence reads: CASSDNTGELFF. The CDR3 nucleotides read TGTGCCAGCAGTGACAACACCGGGGAGCTATTTTTT.

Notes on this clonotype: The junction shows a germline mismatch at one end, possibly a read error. CDR3 loop: CASSSQGFSETQCF. CDR3 sequence (DNA): TGTGCCAGCAGCTCACAAGGGTTCTCAGAAACGCAGTGTTTT. The chain couples TRBV11-2 to TRBJ2-3; D remains unclear. The CDR3 extends over 14 amino acids. The germline gives CDR1 SGHAT, CDR2 FQNNGV.

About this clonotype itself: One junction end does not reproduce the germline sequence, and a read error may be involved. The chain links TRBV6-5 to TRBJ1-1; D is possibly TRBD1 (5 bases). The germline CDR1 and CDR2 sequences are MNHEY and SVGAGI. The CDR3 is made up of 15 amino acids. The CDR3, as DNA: TGTACCAGCAGTTACACTCGGACCGGGGCGGGCGAAGCTTTCTTT. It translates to CTSSYTRTGAGEAFF.

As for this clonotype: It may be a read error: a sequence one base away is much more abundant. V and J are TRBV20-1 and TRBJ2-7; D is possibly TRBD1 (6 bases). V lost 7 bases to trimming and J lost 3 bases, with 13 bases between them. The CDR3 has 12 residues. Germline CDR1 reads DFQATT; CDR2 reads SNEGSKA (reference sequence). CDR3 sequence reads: CSVRGHLYEQYF. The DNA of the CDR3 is TGCAGTGTTCGGGGACACCTCTACGAGCAGTACTTC.

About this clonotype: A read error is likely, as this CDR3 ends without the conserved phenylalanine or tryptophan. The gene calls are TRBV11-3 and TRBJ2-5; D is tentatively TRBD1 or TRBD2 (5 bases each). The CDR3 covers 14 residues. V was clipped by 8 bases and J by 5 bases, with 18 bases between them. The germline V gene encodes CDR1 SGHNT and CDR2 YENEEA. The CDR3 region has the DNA TGTGCCAGCGTTTCCAGCTGGGGACGGGAGACCCAGTACATC. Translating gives CASVSSWGRETQYI.

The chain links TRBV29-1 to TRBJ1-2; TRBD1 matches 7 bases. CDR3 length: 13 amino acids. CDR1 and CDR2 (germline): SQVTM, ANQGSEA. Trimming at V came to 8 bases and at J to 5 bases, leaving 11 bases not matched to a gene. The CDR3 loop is CSSETGLGYGYTF. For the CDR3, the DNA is TGCAGCTCCGAGACAGGGCTGGGATATGGCTACACCTTC.

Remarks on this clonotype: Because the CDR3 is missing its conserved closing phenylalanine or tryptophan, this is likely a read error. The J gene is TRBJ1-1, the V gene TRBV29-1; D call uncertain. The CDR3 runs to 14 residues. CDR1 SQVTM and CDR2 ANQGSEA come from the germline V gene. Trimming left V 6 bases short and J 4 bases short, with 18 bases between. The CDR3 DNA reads TGCAGCGTGTATTCTGCGACCCGGGGCACTGAAGCTTTCTCT. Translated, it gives CSVYSATRGTEAFS.

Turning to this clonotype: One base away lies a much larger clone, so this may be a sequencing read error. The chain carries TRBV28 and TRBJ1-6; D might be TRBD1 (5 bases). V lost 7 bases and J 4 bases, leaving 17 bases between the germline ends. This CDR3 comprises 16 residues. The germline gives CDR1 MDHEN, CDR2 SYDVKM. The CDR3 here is CASNAGGAGYNSPLHF. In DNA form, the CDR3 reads TGTGCCAGCAATGCTGGTGGGGCGGGTTATAATTCACCCCTCCACTTT.

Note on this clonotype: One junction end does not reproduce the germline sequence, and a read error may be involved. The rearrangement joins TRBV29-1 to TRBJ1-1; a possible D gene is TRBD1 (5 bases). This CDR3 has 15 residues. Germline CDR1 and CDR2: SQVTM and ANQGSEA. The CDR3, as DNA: TGCTGCGTTGTTGAATTCGGGGGAATGAACACTGAAGCTATCTTT. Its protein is CCVVEFGGMNTEAIF.

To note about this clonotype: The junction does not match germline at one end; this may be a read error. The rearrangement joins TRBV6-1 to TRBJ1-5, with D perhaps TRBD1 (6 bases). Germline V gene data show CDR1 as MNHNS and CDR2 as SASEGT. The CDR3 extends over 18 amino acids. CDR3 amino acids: CASSEARTAGYSDQPQHF. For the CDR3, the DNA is TGTGCCAGCAGTGAGGCCCGGACAGCCGGGTATAGCGATCAACCCCAGCATTTT.

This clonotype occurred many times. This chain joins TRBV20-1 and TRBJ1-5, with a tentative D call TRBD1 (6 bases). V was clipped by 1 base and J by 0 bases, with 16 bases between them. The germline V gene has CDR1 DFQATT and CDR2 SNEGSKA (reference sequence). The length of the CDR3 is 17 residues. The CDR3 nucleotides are TGCAGTGCTAGAGTAGGGGGGGGGCTTTTTAGCAATCAGCCCCAGCATTTT. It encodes CSARVGGGLFSNQPQHF.

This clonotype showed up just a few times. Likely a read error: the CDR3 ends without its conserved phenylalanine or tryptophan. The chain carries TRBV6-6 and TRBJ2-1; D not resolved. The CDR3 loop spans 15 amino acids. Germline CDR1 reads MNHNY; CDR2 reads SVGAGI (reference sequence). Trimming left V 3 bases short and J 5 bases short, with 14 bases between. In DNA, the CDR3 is TGTGCCAGCAGTTATTCGACGGGCGCAGACAATGAGCAGTTCTTA. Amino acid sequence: CASSYSTGADNEQFL.

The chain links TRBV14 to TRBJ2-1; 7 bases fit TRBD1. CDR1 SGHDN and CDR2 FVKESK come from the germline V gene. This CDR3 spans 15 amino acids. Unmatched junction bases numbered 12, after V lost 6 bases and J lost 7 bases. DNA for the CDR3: TGTGCCAGCAGTCTGAGGGGGCTTAACCAAAATGAGCAGTTCTTC. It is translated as CASSLRGLNQNEQFF.

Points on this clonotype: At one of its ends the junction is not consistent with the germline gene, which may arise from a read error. CDR3 nucleotides: TGTGCCAGCAGCTCGAGACAGGATAATTCACCCCTCCACTTC. Its translation: CASSSRQDNSPLHF. The chain has TRBV12-3 or TRBV12-4 and TRBJ1-6; tentatively, D is TRBD1 (6 bases). This CDR3 is built from 14 residues.

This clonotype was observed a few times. The CDR3 DNA follows: TGCAGTGCTGTAGTAGATGGCAGGGTCTACGAGCAGTACTTC. Its protein product is CSAVVDGRVYEQYF. The V call is TRBV20-1, the J call TRBJ2-7, with a tentative D call TRBD1 (5 bases). From germline, CDR1 is DFQATT and CDR2 SNEGSKA (reference sequence). The V and J ends lost 5 bases and 3 bases respectively, with 17 bases between them. The CDR3 spans 14 residues.

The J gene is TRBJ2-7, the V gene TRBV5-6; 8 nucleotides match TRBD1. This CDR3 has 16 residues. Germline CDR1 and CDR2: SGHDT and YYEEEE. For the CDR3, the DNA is TGTGTCAGGAGCTCTAACAGGGGGAACTTTAGGTACGAGCAGTACTTC. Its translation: CVRSSNRGNFRYEQYF.

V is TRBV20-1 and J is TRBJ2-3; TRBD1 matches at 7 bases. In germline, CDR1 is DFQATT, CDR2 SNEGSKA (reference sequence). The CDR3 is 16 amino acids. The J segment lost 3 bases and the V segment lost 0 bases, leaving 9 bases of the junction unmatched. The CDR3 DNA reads TGCAGTGCTAGAGACCTTCGACAGGGTGAGACAGATACGCAGTATTTT. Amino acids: CSARDLRQGETDTQYF.

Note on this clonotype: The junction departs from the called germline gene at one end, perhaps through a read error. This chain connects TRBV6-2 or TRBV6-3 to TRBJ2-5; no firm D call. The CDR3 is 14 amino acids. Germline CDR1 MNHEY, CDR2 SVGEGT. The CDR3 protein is CGSCYDERAETQYF. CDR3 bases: TGTGGCAGCTGTTACGACGAGAGAGCGGAGACCCAGTACTTC.